This entry lists 11 T cell receptor beta chains sequenced from one sample in a study of CD8+ T cells in alopecia areata. Treatment in this sample: oral pan-JAK inhibitor, 5-10 mg twice daily. It was cDNA, reverse transcribed from extracted RNA, that served as the sequencing template. Clones were read by immunoSEQ multiplex PCR, and TCRdb kept only the in-frame ones, dropping some. The profile covers more than 95,000 clones, with around 63% appearing a single time and 5% to 7% taken by the ten largest. The sequencing here drew on CD4+ T cells sorted from blood, taken at week 4, from a patient treated with tofacitinib. All receptors derive from a human donor with alopecia areata.

This chain joins TRBV7-2 and TRBJ2-5; D might be TRBD2 (5 bases). This CDR3 contains 14 residues. Germline-derived CDR1 and CDR2 are SGHTA and FQGNSA. Trimming removed 3 bases from V and 4 bases from J, with 12 bases in between. The CDR3: CASSFTRGTETQYF. Here the CDR3 DNA reads TGTGCCAGCAGCTTTACTCGGGGTACAGAGACCCAGTACTTC.

The chain carries TRBV10-3 and TRBJ2-7; 7 bases are a match to TRBD2. Germline V lookup: CDR1 ENHRY, CDR2 SYGVKD. The CDR3 is 14 residues long. With V trimmed by 7 bases and J by 4 bases, 10 bases remained unmatched. This CDR3 is CAITSRDYSYEQYF. In DNA form, the CDR3 reads TGTGCCATCACCAGCCGGGACTATTCATACGAGCAGTACTTC.

This clone has only a few counts. This chain uses TRBV10-3 with TRBJ1-3, with a weak D call TRBD1 (6 bases). Germline V CDR1 and CDR2: ENHRY, SYGVKD. V lost 0 bases to trimming and J lost 2 bases, with 14 bases between them. The CDR3 consists of 17 residues. The CDR3: CAISESTGTGTGNTIYF. The CDR3 bases are TGTGCCATCAGTGAGTCTACAGGAACAGGGACTGGAAACACCATATATTTT.

This clone was counted between two and nine times. The chain carries TRBV5-1 and TRBJ2-5; D is unclear. CDR3 length: 13 amino acids. Germline V gene data show CDR1 as SGHRS and CDR2 as YFSETQ. The ends were cut back, 2 bases at V and 3 bases at J, with 8 bases in the middle. The CDR3, as DNA: TGCGCCAGCAGCTTTGTCGTAAAAGAGACCCAGTACTTC. Protein sequence: CASSFVVKETQYF.

In this sample, this clone turned up once. The V call is TRBV7-9, the J call TRBJ2-7; 8 positions agree with TRBD1. The J call may not be correct, given that the DNA end is closer to TRBJ2-5. This CDR3 comprises 15 residues. The germline gives CDR1 SEHNR, CDR2 FQNEAQ (reference sequence). CDR3 coding DNA: TGTGCCAGCAGCCGACCGGACAGGGCCGGAGAGACCCAGTACTTC. This translates into CASSRPDRAGETQYF.

Details on this clone: An end of the junction does not agree with germline; a read error may underlie this. V and J are TRBV4-1 and TRBJ1-4; D is perhaps TRBD1 (5 bases). The CDR3 runs to 12 residues. Germline values: CDR1 MGHRA, CDR2 YSYEKL. The CDR3, as DNA: TGCGCCAGCAGCTTCCCCCAGGGCCCTGTGAATTTT. Encoded protein: CASSFPQGPVNF.

This clone has more than one count but fewer than ten. The genes are TRBV18 and TRBJ1-4; no clear D gene. The V and J ends lost 3 bases and 8 bases respectively, with 7 bases between them. Per germline, CDR1 KGHSH and CDR2 LQKENI. The CDR3 runs 12 residues. The CDR3 loop is CASSPEGEKLFF. For the CDR3, the DNA is TGTGCCAGCTCACCGGAAGGCGAAAAACTGTTTTTT.

This clone has just a few counts. The V gene is TRBV27, the J gene TRBJ2-7; 9 bases map to TRBD2. Per the germline V gene, CDR1 is MNHEY and CDR2 is SMNVEV (reference sequence). The V gene end was trimmed by 0 bases and the J gene end by 6 bases; junction bases not matched to a gene: 3. This CDR3 is 14 amino acids long. CDR3 region: CASSLSGTSSEQYF. DNA of the CDR3: TGTGCCAGCAGTTTATCGGGGACTAGCAGCGAGCAGTACTTC.

V usage is TRBV4-1 and J usage is TRBJ1-2; 8 nucleotides match TRBD1. J was trimmed by 8 bases and V by 0 bases; bases with no gene match: 8. Germline lookup yields CDR1 MGHRA and CDR2 YSYEKL. CDR3 length: 15 amino acids. CDR3 protein: CASSQDSTGVGGYTF. CDR3 DNA: TGCGCCAGCAGCCAAGATTCGACAGGGGTAGGCGGCTACACCTTC.

This chain links TRBV30 with TRBJ2-3; D is unclear. CDR1 is GTSNPN, CDR2 SVGIG, per germline (reference sequence). The CDR3 is made up of 13 amino acids. Between the trimmed V and J ends, which lost 0 bases and 1 base, there was a span of 5 bases. Here the CDR3 DNA reads TGTGCCTGGAGTGTACCAGGCACAGATACGCAGTATTTT. Amino acid sequence: CAWSVPGTDTQYF.

There are a few counts of this clone. V gene TRBV7-9 combines with J gene TRBJ1-1; D gene uncertain. CDR3 length: 14 residues. CDR1 and CDR2 (germline): SEHNR, FQNEAQ (reference sequence). V was cut by 1 base and J by 7 bases, with 13 bases left in between. CDR3 residues: CASSLDRQTFEAFF. As DNA, the CDR3 is TGTGCCAGCAGCTTAGATCGGCAGACGTTTGAAGCTTTCTTT.